This T cell receptor beta chain was recovered during a study of human T cells and chemical hapten exposure. The CDR3 consists of 14 residues. CDR1 is SQVTM and CDR2 is ANQGSEA in the germline V gene. J was trimmed by 6 bases and V by 2 bases; bases with no gene match: 7. The time point is: pre-sensitization, week 0. Treatment in this sample: therapeutic diphenylcyclopropenone sensitization with weekly scalp DPC. Donors, patients with alopecia ranging from 18 to 70 years old and judged suitable for DPC, provided samples. TCRdb fed the RACE reads into MiXCR, producing one record per CDR3 protein. Among tens of thousands of distinct CDR3 sequences, roughly 11% were seen once, and the ten largest hold around 4.8%.

This clonotype was sampled from a woman aged 50 to 65 with alopecia areata. Some clones in this sample may be carry-over from other donors' samples. The sequenced sample was whole blood, obtained in connection with sensitization to the hapten diphenylcyclopropenone (DPC). This chain joins TRBV29-1 and TRBJ2-1, with TRBD2 matching 7 bases. CDR3 DNA sequence: TGCAGCGTTGAATTGGCGGGGGAAGGCAATGAGCAGTTCTTC. This encodes CSVELAGEGNEQFF.